Included here is one T cell receptor (beta chain) sequence, with context. The data derive from a study of PD-L1 blockade in urothelial cancer. Background on the study: Atezolizumab at 1,200 mg intravenously every 3 weeks was started by patients in the mid-2010s. Analysis of blood occurred 3 weeks (second dose) and 6 weeks after treatment start.

Time point here: pretreatment peripheral blood. The data were produced by immunoSEQ multiplex PCR, yet TCRdb's version contains in-frame clones alone and is incomplete. The profile shows 85,000 to 95,000 clones, around 92% of them singletons. Germline V gene data show CDR1 as SGHRS and CDR2 as YFSETQ. This CDR3 contains 14 residues. The ends were cut back, 0 bases at V and 4 bases at J, with 10 bases in the middle. The clonotype comes from a woman of 80 years or more with urothelial cancer. The chain has TRBV5-1 and TRBJ2-5, with a tentative D call TRBD2 (5 bases). This sample comprised PBMCs, obtained around atezolizumab (anti-PD-L1) treatment. As DNA, the CDR3 is TGCGCCAGCAGCTTGGCGAAAGCGGCAGAGACCCAGTACTTC. This translates into CASSLAKAAETQYF.